This T cell receptor beta chain came from a study of early T cells in non-severe SARS-CoV-2 infection. As for the study in general: Unsorted whole blood bulk RNA was sequenced, with unpaired chains.

Unique molecular identifiers tagged individual cDNA molecules. TCRdb re-analysed the 5' RACE reads in MiXCR, keeping a single row per CDR3 protein. Among tens of thousands of distinct CDR3 sequences, nearly 10% were seen once, and the ten largest hold approximately 12%. Study results and limitations: VDJdb-based matching was biased toward anti-spike CD8 responses and missed private and CD4 specificities.

V shed 7 bases and J shed 0 bases, with 12 bases lying between them. There are 14 residues in the CDR3. Germline assignment: CDR1 LGHDT and CDR2 YNNKEL (reference sequence). This clonotype was seen many times. Its antigen is not identified. Sequencing used whole blood. The chain has TRBV3-1 and TRBJ2-5; perhaps TRBD2 as D (6 bases). This sequence was found in an adult who was a healthcare worker with PCR-confirmed SARS-CoV-2 infection or an uninfected control (not recorded which). CDR3 in amino acids: CASTPTGDQETQYF. CDR3 DNA: TGTGCCAGCACCCCAACGGGGGACCAAGAGACCCAGTACTTC.